These 24 T cell receptor beta chains were sequenced from one sample in a study of cytomegalovirus exposure and HLA in healthy donors. The PCR was carried out with 60 Vbeta primers and 13 Jbeta primers. Produced via immunoSEQ multiplex PCR; TCRdb's table is partial and in-frame only. Of around 210,000 clones listed, roughly 73% were seen once; the top ten hold 0.47%. Sequencing used PBMCs. The source of these receptors is a boy aged 10-17 years in good health and CMV-seronegative.

The chain recombines TRBV7-9 with TRBJ1-2; 7 bases fit TRBD1. The V gene end was trimmed by 5 bases and the J gene end by 6 bases; junction bases not matched to a gene: 6. This CDR3 contains 13 residues. Germline assignment: CDR1 SEHNR and CDR2 FQNEAQ (reference sequence). CDR3 bases: TGTGCCAGCAGCCCAACAGGGGAAGATGGCTACACCTTC. The encoded protein is CASSPTGEDGYTF.

V usage is TRBV5-1 and J usage is TRBJ1-6; 7 bases are shared with TRBD1. This CDR3 contains 15 residues. The J segment lost 5 bases and the V segment lost 3 bases, leaving 5 bases of the junction unmatched. Germline assignment: CDR1 SGHRS and CDR2 YFSETQ. CDR3 in DNA: TGCGCCAGCAGCTCAGGGGGAGGAAATAATTCACCCCTCCACTTT. This translates into CASSSGGGNNSPLHF.

This chain uses TRBV19 with TRBJ1-3; D might be TRBD1 (5 bases). With 5 bases removed from V and 10 bases from J, the gap between germline ends came to 21 bases. The germline CDR1 and CDR2 sequences are LNHDA and SQIVND (reference sequence). This CDR3 contains 15 residues. The CDR3 loop reads CASSPGHLPRITIYF. The CDR3 DNA reads TGTGCCAGTAGTCCTGGACACCTGCCGCGGATAACCATATATTTT.

The rearrangement links TRBV10-1 to TRBJ1-1; 8 nucleotides line up with TRBD1. This CDR3 contains 13 residues. Germline values: CDR1 WNHNN, CDR2 SYGVQD (reference sequence). Trimming took 3 bases from V and 5 from J; bases not matched to a gene: 2. The CDR3 spells CASSDRGLTEAFF. CDR3 nucleotides: TGCGCCAGCAGTGACAGGGGGCTAACTGAAGCTTTCTTT.

V gene TRBV7-9 combines with J gene TRBJ2-3, with 8 bases identical to TRBD2. The CDR3 is made up of 15 amino acids. Per the germline V gene, CDR1 is SEHNR and CDR2 is FQNEAQ (reference sequence). With 5 bases clipped from V and 4 bases from J, the junction kept 8 bases outside the gene matches. Here the CDR3 DNA reads TGTGCCAGCAGCCCATCGGGAGGGGGGGCAGATACGCAGTATTTT. This codes for CASSPSGGGADTQYF.

V usage is TRBV2 and J usage is TRBJ1-5; no definite D call. V lost 4 bases, J lost 1 base, and 8 bases lay in between. Germline-derived CDR1 and CDR2 are SNHLY and FYNNEI. This CDR3 has 14 residues. The CDR3 DNA reads TGTGCCAGCAGTGGTGACTCAAGCAATCAGCCCCAGCATTTT. Protein sequence: CASSGDSSNQPQHF.

V gene TRBV30 combines with J gene TRBJ2-7; 9 bases are shared with TRBD2. CDR1 and CDR2 from the germline V gene are GTSNPN and SVGIG (reference sequence). The CDR3 loop spans 14 amino acids. With V trimmed by 0 bases and J by 6 bases, 6 bases remained unmatched. The CDR3 DNA reads TGTGCCTGGAGTGTAGGTAGCGGGAGAACCGAGCAGTACTTC. Translation: CAWSVGSGRTEQYF.

The chain links TRBV7-9 to TRBJ1-4; 11 positions match TRBD1. This CDR3 has 18 residues. Germline V lookup: CDR1 SEHNR, CDR2 FQNEAQ (reference sequence). V lost 5 bases, J lost 13 bases, and 21 bases stayed unmatched. The chain's CDR3 is CASSEGQGATLVRARLFF. The CDR3 DNA is TGTGCCAGCAGCGAAGGACAGGGGGCGACCCTAGTTCGCGCACGACTGTTTTTT.

The chain carries TRBV9 and TRBJ1-1, with 9 bases that match TRBD1. The trim removed 5 bases at V and 6 bases at J, leaving 8 bases unmatched. The CDR3 runs to 14 residues. Germline CDR1 and CDR2: SGDLS and YYNGEE. The CDR3 DNA sequence: TGTGCCAGCAGGCCCGGGACAGGGAGACCTGAAGCTTTCTTT. It yields the protein CASRPGTGRPEAFF.

This rearrangement joins TRBV4-2 to TRBJ2-5; D might be TRBD1 (5 bases). Trimming took 1 base from V and 4 from J, leaving 16 bases between them. The CDR3 totals 16 residues. Germline V CDR1 and CDR2: LGHNA, YNFKEQ. CDR3 sequence reads: CASSQVAGSVGETQYF. CDR3 nucleotides: TGTGCCAGCAGCCAAGTCGCAGGGTCTGTGGGAGAGACCCAGTACTTC.

The chain carries TRBV2 and TRBJ2-1; TRBD1 matches 8 bases. Germline CDR1 and CDR2: SNHLY and FYNNEI. V lost 8 bases to trimming and J lost 1 base; unmatched junction nucleotides: 10. This CDR3 is 16 amino acids long. CDR3 coding DNA: TGTGCCAGCGAATCGCAGGGGGCTAGGTCCTACAATGAGCAGTTCTTC. It translates to CASESQGARSYNEQFF.

The rearrangement links TRBV6-1 to TRBJ1-4, with 10 bases that match TRBD1. CDR3 size: 14 residues. Looked up from germline, CDR1 is MNHNS and CDR2 is SASEGT. Losses at the gene ends were 6 bases for V and 8 bases for J; bases not matched to a gene: 6. In DNA, the CDR3 is TGTGCCAGCAGATCCGGGACAGGGGACGAAAAACTGTTTTTT. Encoded protein: CASRSGTGDEKLFF.

This rearrangement joins TRBV13 to TRBJ2-7; D call uncertain. The ends were cut back, 1 base at V and 2 bases at J, with 9 bases in the middle. In germline, CDR1 is PRHDT, CDR2 FYEKMQ (reference sequence). The CDR3 is 14 residues long. The CDR3 DNA reads TGTGCCAGCAGCTTAGAACACAGAGCCTACGAGCAGTACTTC. It is translated as CASSLEHRAYEQYF.

In this sample, this clone turned up once. This chain connects TRBV4-1 to TRBJ2-7; TRBD1 aligns across 8 bases. V trimming: 0 bases; J trimming: 0 bases; junction bases outside the gene matches: 4. The CDR3 is 16 amino acids. The germline V gene has CDR1 MGHRA and CDR2 YSYEKL. CDR3 sequence: CASSQENGQGSYEQYF. Written as DNA, the CDR3 is TGCGCCAGCAGCCAAGAAAATGGACAGGGCTCCTACGAGCAGTACTTC.

In its sample, this clone was seen a few times. The chain has TRBV5-6 and TRBJ1-6, with TRBD1 matching over 8 bases. This CDR3 region has 16 residues. J gave up 5 bases and V 4 bases, and 8 bases lay outside the gene matches. Germline values: CDR1 SGHDT, CDR2 YYEEEE. This CDR3 reads CASSLQGVYNNSPLHF. In nucleotides, the CDR3 is TGTGCCAGCAGCCTACAGGGGGTGTATAATAATTCACCCCTCCACTTT.

The table lists this clone with a few counts. The rearrangement joins TRBV7-9 to TRBJ2-1; tentatively, D is TRBD2 (6 bases). The CDR3 has 12 amino acids. The germline gives CDR1 SEHNR, CDR2 FQNEAQ (reference sequence). V was pared by 6 bases and J by 7 bases, with 10 bases between. DNA for the CDR3: TGTGCCAGCAGGGCCGGGGGAAATGAGCAGTTCTTC. Translating gives CASRAGGNEQFF. Full variable domain (remainder filled in from reference TRBV7-9 and TRBJ2-1): DTGVSQNPRHKITKRGQNVTFRCDPISEHNRLYWYRQTLGQGPEFLTYFQNEAQLEKSRLLSDRFSAERPKGSFSTLEIQRTEQGDSAMYLCASRAGGNEQFFGPGTRLTVL.

Turning to this clone: This CDR3 is missing its conserved last phenylalanine or tryptophan, likely due to a read error. The chain links TRBV10-1 to TRBJ1-3; no firm D call. V was shortened by 3 bases and J by 2 bases, with 5 bases between the two germline ends. The CDR3 sequence is 13 residues long. CDR1 is WNHNN and CDR2 is SYGVQD in the germline V gene (reference sequence). This CDR3 is CASSDGAGNTIYL. CDR3 nucleotides: TGCGCCAGCAGTGACGGAGCTGGAAACACCATATATCTT.

The rearrangement links TRBV11-1 to TRBJ1-1; D gene uncertain. CDR3 length equals 15 residues. V was clipped by 2 bases and J by 0 bases, with 10 bases between them. Germline V lookup: CDR1 SGHAT, CDR2 FQDESV (reference sequence). CDR3 nucleotides: TGTGCCAGCAGCTTATACATATTCATGAACACTGAAGCTTTCTTT. Its translation is CASSLYIFMNTEAFF. Supplemented by reference TRBV11-1 and TRBJ1-1, the full variable domain reads EAEVAQSPRYKITEKSQAVAFWCDPISGHATLYWYRQILGQGPELLVQFQDESVVDDSQLPKDRFSAERLKGVDSTLKIQPAELGDSAMYLCASSLYIFMNTEAFFGQGTRLTVV.

V is TRBV6-5 and J is TRBJ2-1; TRBD1 might be the D (6 bases). V was shortened by 5 bases and J by 6 bases, with 17 bases between the two germline ends. CDR1 and CDR2 from the germline V gene are MNHEY and SVGAGI. CDR3 length: 15 amino acids. CDR3 coding DNA: TGTGCCAGCAGTAACACAGGGTATCCCTCCAATGAGCAGTTCTTC. This codes for CASSNTGYPSNEQFF.

This chain uses TRBV19 with TRBJ1-2; D is undetermined. The length of the CDR3 is 14 residues. The germline gives CDR1 LNHDA, CDR2 SQIVND (reference sequence). V lost 2 bases to trimming and J lost 7 bases, with 14 bases between them. The CDR3 DNA is TGTGCCAGTAGTATAAATGTCGGGGTCCCTGGCTACACCTTC. Its protein is CASSINVGVPGYTF.

This clone was counted a few times. The J gene is TRBJ1-5, the V gene TRBV6-5; TRBD1 agrees at 8 bases. Germline CDR1 is MNHEY and CDR2 is SVGAGI. The CDR3 totals 13 residues. J gave up 7 bases and V 5 bases, and 4 bases lay outside the gene matches. The DNA of the CDR3 is TGTGCCAGCAGTCGGACAGGGTCACAGCCCCAGCATTTT. Protein product: CASSRTGSQPQHF.

The J gene is TRBJ1-2, the V gene TRBV7-2; the D is unclear. Germline V gives CDR1 SGHTA, CDR2 FQGNSA. Between the trimmed V and J ends, which lost 4 bases and 6 bases, there was a span of 15 bases. The CDR3 runs to 14 residues. The CDR3 loop is CASSSGLLRNGYTF. DNA for the CDR3: TGTGCCAGCAGCTCCGGACTGCTTCGGAATGGCTACACCTTC.

With regard to this clone: A junction boundary mismatches the germline segment, possibly from a read error. The rearrangement links TRBV30 to TRBJ1-5; the D gene is possibly TRBD1 (6 bases). The CDR3 loop spans 13 amino acids. Germline lookup yields CDR1 GTSNPN and CDR2 SVGIG (reference sequence). CDR3 sequence reads: CAWEQGGKQPQHF. Written as DNA, the CDR3 is TGTGCCTGGGAACAGGGTGGCAAGCAGCCCCAGCATTTT.

The chain employs TRBV10-3 and TRBJ2-2, with TRBD1 matching 9 bases. The germline gives CDR1 ENHRY, CDR2 SYGVKD. Trimming removed 6 bases from V and 4 bases from J; junction bases left unmatched: 3. The CDR3 runs to 14 residues. The CDR3: CAIRGQGGTGELFF. The CDR3 region has the DNA TGTGCCATCAGGGGACAGGGTGGCACCGGGGAGCTGTTTTTT.